The 14 T cell receptor beta chains below were found in one sample sequenced in a study of T-cell reconstitution after alpha-beta-depleted transplantation in children. It was with unique molecular identifiers that the TCRbeta library was prepared. TCRdb used MiXCR to reprocess the PCR reads, holding one entry per CDR3 protein. The sample lists approximately 1,000,000 distinct CDR3 sequences; around 30% were seen once. Sequencing was performed on PBMCs, mostly from graft donor cells, taken 360 days after TCRalphabeta/CD19-depleted stem cell transplant. Every receptor here comes from a boy in the first two years of life who had a stem cell transplant for SCID, so the T cells may come from the graft donor.

The chain combines TRBV5-1 with TRBJ2-1; 10 bases are a match to TRBD1. Trimming removed 2 bases from V and 8 bases from J; junction bases left unmatched: 7. Germline CDR1 reads SGHRS; CDR2 reads YFSETQ. The CDR3 totals 15 residues. CDR3 nucleotides: TGCGCCAGCAGCTTCCGGGACAGGGGCCTCGATGAGCAGTTCTTC. It translates to CASSFRDRGLDEQFF.

The chain employs TRBV19 and TRBJ1-1; D is possibly TRBD1 (5 bases). V lost 4 bases and J lost 5, with 11 bases in between. CDR3 length: 13 residues. Germline V gene sequence: CDR1 LNHDA, CDR2 SQIVND (reference sequence). In DNA form, the CDR3 reads TGTGCCAGTAGTAACGGGGCTGCTACTGAAGCTTTCTTT. Amino acids: CASSNGAATEAFF.

This chain uses TRBV6-2 or TRBV6-3 with TRBJ2-1; unclear D gene. V was clipped by 7 bases and J by 4 bases, with 8 bases between them. The CDR3 is 12 residues long. CDR1 MNHEY and CDR2 SVGEGT come from the germline V gene. This CDR3 reads CASTTRYNEQFF. As DNA, the CDR3 is TGTGCCAGCACCACGCGATACAATGAGCAGTTCTTC.

A few counts support this clonotype. The chain combines TRBV11-2 with TRBJ2-3, with D possibly matching TRBD1 (5 bases). Trimming cost V 3 bases and J 4 bases, with 11 bases left between them. The CDR3 contains 14 residues. Germline loops: CDR1 SGHAT, CDR2 FQNNGV. The CDR3 nucleotides are TGTGCCAGCAGCTTCGACAGACGGCCAGATACGCAGTATTTT. Translated: CASSFDRRPDTQYF. Combining the CDR3 with reference TRBV11-2 and TRBJ2-3 gives the whole variable domain EAGVAQSPRYKIIEKRQSVAFWCNPISGHATLYWYQQILGQGPKLLIQFQNNGVVDDSQLPKDRFSAERLKGVDSTLKIQPAKLEDSAVYLCASSFDRRPDTQYFGPGTRLTVL.

There are a few counts of this clonotype. The CDR3 spells CSVLPGLAGETQYF. The CDR3 coding sequence is TGCAGCGTCCTCCCGGGACTAGCGGGAGAGACCCAGTACTTC. The V and J genes are TRBV29-1 and TRBJ2-5; 12 nucleotides align to TRBD2. After removal of 6 bases from V and 4 bases from J, the junction contained 6 bases not matched to a gene. Germline loops: CDR1 SQVTM, CDR2 ANQGSEA. The CDR3 loop spans 14 amino acids.

The chain recombines TRBV12-3 or TRBV12-4 with TRBJ2-1; D might be TRBD2 (7 bases). This CDR3 contains 14 residues. Trimming stripped 8 bases from V and 8 bases from J, with 19 bases between. CDR3 in DNA: TGTGCCAGCCTCAGGAGGGGCGGGGGCGATGAGCAGTTCTTC. This sequence encodes CASLRRGGGDEQFF.

This clonotype appeared many times. V usage is TRBV6-6 and J usage is TRBJ1-3, with D unresolved. The CDR3 is 13 amino acids. Deletions cut 2 bases from V and 4 bases from J, with 6 bases between. CDR1 and CDR2 (germline): MNHNY, SVGAGI (reference sequence). The chain's CDR3 is CASSYDGGNTIYF. The CDR3 DNA sequence: TGTGCCAGCAGTTACGACGGAGGAAACACCATATATTTT.

The CDR3 here is CASSIGRAGANVLTF. The CDR3 DNA is TGTGCCAGTAGTATAGGGAGAGCTGGGGCCAACGTCCTGACTTTC. The V call is TRBV19, the J call TRBJ2-6; D is ambiguous. Germline V lookup: CDR1 LNHDA, CDR2 SQIVND (reference sequence). This CDR3 comprises 15 residues. V was cut by 1 base and J by 2 bases, with 6 bases left in between.

Only a few counts were recorded for this clonotype. The genes are TRBV29-1 and TRBJ2-1, with D unclear. The V gene's germline CDR1 is SQVTM and CDR2 ANQGSEA. The CDR3 is 12 residues long. Trimming stripped 5 bases from V and 4 bases from J, with 9 bases between. CDR3 sequence reads: CSVSDSYNEQFF. The CDR3 DNA sequence: TGCAGCGTTTCCGACTCTTACAATGAGCAGTTCTTC.

The gene calls are TRBV20-1 and TRBJ1-5; D unclear. This CDR3 is built from 12 residues. Trimming removed 1 base from V and 5 bases from J, with 6 bases in between. Germline loops: CDR1 DFQATT, CDR2 SNEGSKA (reference sequence). This chain's CDR3 is CSARVRDQPQHF. CDR3 DNA sequence: TGCAGTGCTAGAGTGCGGGATCAGCCCCAGCATTTT.

This clonotype came up a few times. This chain links TRBV4-1 with TRBJ2-7; possible D gene TRBD2, 7 bases. Trimming left V 0 bases short and J 2 bases short, with 14 bases between. Germline loops: CDR1 MGHRA, CDR2 YSYEKL. The CDR3 totals 16 residues. CDR3 nucleotide sequence: TGCGCCAGCAGCCAAGATCTTCTGCGGGGGCCCTACGAGCAGTACTTC. It encodes CASSQDLLRGPYEQYF.

This rearrangement joins TRBV3-1 to TRBJ2-1, with D hard to call. CDR3 length: 16 residues. V lost 0 bases to trimming and J lost 9 bases, with 18 bases between them. Germline V gene sequence: CDR1 LGHDT, CDR2 YNNKEL (reference sequence). The CDR3, as DNA: TGTGCCAGCAGCCAAGATTCTTTTTCGGGTCCGGGTGAGCAGTTCTTC. Its protein is CASSQDSFSGPGEQFF.

The chain links TRBV20-1 to TRBJ2-4, with 7 bases matching TRBD1. The trim removed 2 bases at V and 8 bases at J, leaving 3 bases unmatched. Looked up from germline, CDR1 is DFQATT and CDR2 is SNEGSKA (reference sequence). This CDR3 has 12 amino acids. The CDR3 reads CSARRDSYIQYF. The CDR3 DNA is TGCAGTGCTAGAAGGGACAGTTACATTCAGTACTTC.

This clonotype was seen more than once but under ten times. This chain connects TRBV28 to TRBJ2-5, with a weak D call TRBD1 (5 bases). Germline CDR1 MDHEN, CDR2 SYDVKM. The V end lost 4 bases, the J end lost 2 bases, and 20 bases lay between the germline ends. This CDR3 has 17 residues. The CDR3 DNA follows: TGTGCCAGCAGTTCCCTAAGACAATCCAGGGTTCAAGAGACCCAGTACTTC. It is translated as CASSSLRQSRVQETQYF.